This T cell receptor (beta chain) appears in the sequencing data of a study of blood T cell repertoires in COVID-19. About the research overall: Collection of acute and convalescent COVID-19 samples took place in the United States, Italy and Spain.

Repertoires were generated with immunoSEQ multiplex PCR, while TCRdb's copy carries only in-frame clones and drops some. The repertoire holds hundreds of thousands of clones, with 80% to 90% as singletons. Germline CDR1 reads GTSNPN; CDR2 reads SVGIG (reference sequence). The CDR3 is 12 amino acids. V was pared by 2 bases and J by 6 bases, with 11 bases between. Cohorts were determined from participant-reported clinical history. Resolution of symptoms, clearance, or two negative PCRs was present in recovered Cohort 3 donors. J is TRBJ2-7 and V is TRBV30, with D tentatively TRBD1 (5 bases). Sequenced: PBMCs or T cells enriched from blood (not recorded which). The sequence came from a man between 40 and 49 years old who had recovered from COVID-19. The CDR3 DNA reads TGTGCCTGGAGTCCTGGGGCTACCGAGCAGTACTTC. Encoded protein: CAWSPGATEQYF.